The clone carrying this T cell receptor beta chain was seen more than once but under ten times. Its antigen is still unknown. V dropped 4 bases and J dropped 5; count of bases not matched to a gene: 9. Per germline, CDR1 SGHRS and CDR2 YFSETQ. This CDR3 has 16 amino acids. This specimen belongs to a study of blood T cells in healthy people across ages. Study-wide points: Higher diversity, along with more naive CD4+ cells, distinguished long-lived donors from aged donors. The fall in TCR beta diversity per million T cells was roughly linear with age.

Combining a sample-barcoded 5' primer with a J-beta primer mix, a second PCR ran for 7 to 11 cycles. TCRdb re-called the 5' RACE reads through MiXCR, storing one row per CDR3 protein. In the table there are about a million distinct CDR3 sequences, about 48% of which are singletons. The study recruited healthy Caucasian donors from Russia who were aged roughly 6 to 95. The rearrangement links TRBV5-1 to TRBJ2-1; 10 bases are a match to TRBD1. Sequenced material: blood. The TCR originated in a man younger than 40 in good health. The CDR3 bases are TGCGCCAGCAGCCTCAGCCCCGGGACAGGGGACAATGAGCAGTTCTTC. It translates to CASSLSPGTGDNEQFF.